The entry below gives a single T cell receptor (beta chain) sequence along with its context. What it binds is not known. This entry comes from a study of blood T cells in healthy people across ages. They isolated at least 6 million PBMCs from each sample. This CDR3 is 15 amino acids long. From germline, CDR1 is MGHDK and CDR2 SYGVNS. Trimming stripped 4 bases from V and 0 bases from J, with 10 bases between. The study, taken as a whole, reports: PBMCs that were unsorted prevented a conclusive naive versus antigen-experienced comparison.

Primers used in a second PCR of about 6 to 11 cycles were a sample-barcoded 5' primer and a J-beta primer mix. TCRdb re-analysed the 5' RACE reads in MiXCR, keeping a single row per CDR3 protein. Among about 1.8 million distinct CDR3 sequences, about 50% were seen once, and the ten largest hold approximately 2%. Sequences were obtained from blood. The clonotype originates from a middle-aged woman in good health. The chain carries TRBV25-1 and TRBJ2-1; no definite D call. This CDR3 is CASSGTPSSYNEQFF. The CDR3 nucleotides are TGTGCCAGCAGTGGAACTCCGAGCTCCTACAATGAGCAGTTCTTC.